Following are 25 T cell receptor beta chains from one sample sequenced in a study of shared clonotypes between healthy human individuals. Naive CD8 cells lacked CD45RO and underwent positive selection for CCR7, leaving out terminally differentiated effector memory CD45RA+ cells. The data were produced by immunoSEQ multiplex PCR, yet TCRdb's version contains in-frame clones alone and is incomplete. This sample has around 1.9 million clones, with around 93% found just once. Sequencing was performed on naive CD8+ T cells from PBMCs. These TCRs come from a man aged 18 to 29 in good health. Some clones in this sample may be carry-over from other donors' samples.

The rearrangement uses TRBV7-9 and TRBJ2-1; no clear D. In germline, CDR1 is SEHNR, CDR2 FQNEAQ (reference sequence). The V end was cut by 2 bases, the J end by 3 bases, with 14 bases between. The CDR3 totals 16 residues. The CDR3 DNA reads TGTGCCAGCAGCTTACCCAGCGCAGAGGTCTACAATGAGCAGTTCTTC. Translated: CASSLPSAEVYNEQFF.

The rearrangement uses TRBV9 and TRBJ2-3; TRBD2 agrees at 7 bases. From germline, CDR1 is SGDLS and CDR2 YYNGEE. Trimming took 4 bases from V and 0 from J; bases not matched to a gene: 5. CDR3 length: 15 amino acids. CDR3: CASSLAVSSTDTQYF. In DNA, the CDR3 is TGTGCCAGCAGCCTAGCGGTATCTAGCACAGATACGCAGTATTTT.

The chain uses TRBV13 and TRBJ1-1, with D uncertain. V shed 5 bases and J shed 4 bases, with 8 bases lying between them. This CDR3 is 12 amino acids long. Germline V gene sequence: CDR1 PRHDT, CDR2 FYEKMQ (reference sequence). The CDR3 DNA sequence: TGTGCCAGCAGCCCCGCCGGCACTGAAGCTTTCTTT. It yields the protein CASSPAGTEAFF.

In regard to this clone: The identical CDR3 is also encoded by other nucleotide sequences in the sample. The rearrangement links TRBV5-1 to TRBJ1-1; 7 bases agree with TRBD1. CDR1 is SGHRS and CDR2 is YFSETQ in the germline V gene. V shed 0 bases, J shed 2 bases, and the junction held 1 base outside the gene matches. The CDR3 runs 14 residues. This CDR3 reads CASSLVGGNTEAFF. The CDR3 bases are TGCGCCAGCAGCTTGGTAGGGGGCAACACTGAAGCTTTCTTT.

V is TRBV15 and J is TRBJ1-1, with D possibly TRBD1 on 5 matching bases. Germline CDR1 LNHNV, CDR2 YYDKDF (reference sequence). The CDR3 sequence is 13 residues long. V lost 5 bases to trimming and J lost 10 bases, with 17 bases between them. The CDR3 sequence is CATSAKPGRRAFF. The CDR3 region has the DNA TGTGCCACCAGCGCAAAGCCGGGGCGGCGAGCTTTCTTT.

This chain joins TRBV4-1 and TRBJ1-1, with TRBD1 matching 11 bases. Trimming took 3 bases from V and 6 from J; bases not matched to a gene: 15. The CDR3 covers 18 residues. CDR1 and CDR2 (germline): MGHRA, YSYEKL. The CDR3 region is CASSQSRTGGAGIAEAFF. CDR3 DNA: TGCGCCAGCAGCCAGAGTCGGACAGGGGGCGCAGGTATCGCTGAAGCTTTCTTT.

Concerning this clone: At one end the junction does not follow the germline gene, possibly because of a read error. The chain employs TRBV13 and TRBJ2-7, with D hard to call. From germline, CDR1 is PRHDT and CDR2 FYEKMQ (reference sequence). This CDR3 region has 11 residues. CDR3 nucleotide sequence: TGTGCCAGCAGCTTAGGGGCTATACCCAACTTC. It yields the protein CASSLGAIPNF. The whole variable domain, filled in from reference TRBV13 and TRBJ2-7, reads AAGVIQSPRHLIKEKRETATLKCYPIPRHDTVYWYQQGPGQDPQFLISFYEKMQSDKGSIPDRFSAQQFSDYHSELNMSSLELGDSALYFCASSLGAIPNFGPGTRLTVT.

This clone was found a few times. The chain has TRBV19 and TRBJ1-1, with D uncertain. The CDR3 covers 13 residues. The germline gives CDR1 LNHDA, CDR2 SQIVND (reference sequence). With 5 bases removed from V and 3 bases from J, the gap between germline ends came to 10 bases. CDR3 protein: CASSRSLDTEAFF. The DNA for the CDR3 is TGTGCCAGTAGTCGCTCGTTGGACACTGAAGCTTTCTTT.

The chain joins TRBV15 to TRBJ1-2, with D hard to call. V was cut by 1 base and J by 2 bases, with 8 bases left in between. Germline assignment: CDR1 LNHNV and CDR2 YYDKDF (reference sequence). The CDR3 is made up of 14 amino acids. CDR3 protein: CATSRGSGNYGYTF. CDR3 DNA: TGTGCCACCAGCAGAGGGTCGGGCAACTATGGCTACACCTTC.

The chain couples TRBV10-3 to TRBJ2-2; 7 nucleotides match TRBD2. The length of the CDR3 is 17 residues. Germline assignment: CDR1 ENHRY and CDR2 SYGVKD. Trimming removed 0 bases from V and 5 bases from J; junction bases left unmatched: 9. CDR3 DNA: TGTGCCATCAGTGAGTCGGCAGCGGGATTATTTACCGGGGAGCTGTTTTTT. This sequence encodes CAISESAAGLFTGELFF.

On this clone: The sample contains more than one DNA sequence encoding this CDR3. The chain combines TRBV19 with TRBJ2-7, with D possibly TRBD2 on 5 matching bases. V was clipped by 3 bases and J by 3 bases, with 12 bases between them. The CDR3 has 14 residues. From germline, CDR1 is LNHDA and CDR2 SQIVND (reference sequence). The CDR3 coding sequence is TGTGCCAGTAGTATGGTTGCGGGCGGCTACGAGCAGTACTTC. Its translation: CASSMVAGGYEQYF.

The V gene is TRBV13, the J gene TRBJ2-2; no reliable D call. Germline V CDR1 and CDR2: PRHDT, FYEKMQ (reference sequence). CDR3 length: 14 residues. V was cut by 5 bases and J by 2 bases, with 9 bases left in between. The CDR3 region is CASSIGRNTGELFF. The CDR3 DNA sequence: TGTGCCAGCAGCATCGGCCGCAACACCGGGGAGCTGTTTTTT.

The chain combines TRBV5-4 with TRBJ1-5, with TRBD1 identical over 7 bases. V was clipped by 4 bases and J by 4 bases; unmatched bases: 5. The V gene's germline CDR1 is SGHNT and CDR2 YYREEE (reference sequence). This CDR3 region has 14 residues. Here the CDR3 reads CASSLRGKNQPQHF. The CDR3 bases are TGTGCCAGCAGCCTCAGGGGGAAAAATCAGCCCCAGCATTTT.

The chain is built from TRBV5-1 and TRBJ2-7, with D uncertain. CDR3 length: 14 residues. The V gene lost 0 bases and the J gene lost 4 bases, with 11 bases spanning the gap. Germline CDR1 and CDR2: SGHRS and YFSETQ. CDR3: CASSLEVPRYEQYF. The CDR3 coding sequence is TGCGCCAGCAGCTTGGAGGTTCCCAGATACGAGCAGTACTTC.

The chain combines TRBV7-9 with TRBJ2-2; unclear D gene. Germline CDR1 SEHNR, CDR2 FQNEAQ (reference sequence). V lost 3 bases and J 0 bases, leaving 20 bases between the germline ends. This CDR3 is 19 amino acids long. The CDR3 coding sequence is TGTGCCAGCAGCTTTCTCGGAATCAACCCACACGCGAACACCGGGGAGCTGTTTTTT. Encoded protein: CASSFLGINPHANTGELFF.

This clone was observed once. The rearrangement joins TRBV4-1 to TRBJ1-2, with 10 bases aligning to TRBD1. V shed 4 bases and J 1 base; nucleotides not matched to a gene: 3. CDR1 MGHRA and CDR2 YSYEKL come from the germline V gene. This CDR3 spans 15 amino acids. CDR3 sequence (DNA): TGCGCCAGCAGCCTTGGGACAGGGGTTAACTATGGCTACACCTTC. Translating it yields CASSLGTGVNYGYTF.

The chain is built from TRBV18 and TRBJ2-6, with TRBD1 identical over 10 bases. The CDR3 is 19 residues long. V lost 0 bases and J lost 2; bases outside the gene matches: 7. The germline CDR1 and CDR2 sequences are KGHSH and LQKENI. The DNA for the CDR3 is TGTGCCAGCTCACCACCGCATGGGACAGGGGAGCCTGGGGCCAACGTCCTGACTTTC. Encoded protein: CASSPPHGTGEPGANVLTF.

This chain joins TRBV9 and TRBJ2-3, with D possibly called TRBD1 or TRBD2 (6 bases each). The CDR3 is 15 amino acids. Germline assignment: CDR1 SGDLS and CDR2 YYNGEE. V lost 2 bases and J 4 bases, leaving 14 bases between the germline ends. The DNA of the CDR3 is TGTGCCAGCAGCGTGGGGGGCTTAAGTGCAGATACGCAGTATTTT. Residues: CASSVGGLSADTQYF.

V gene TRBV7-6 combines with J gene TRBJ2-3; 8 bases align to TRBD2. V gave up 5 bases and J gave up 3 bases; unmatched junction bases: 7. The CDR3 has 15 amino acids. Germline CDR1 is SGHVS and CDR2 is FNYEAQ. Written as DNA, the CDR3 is TGTGCCAGCAGCCCCCGACTAGCGACGACAGATACGCAGTATTTT. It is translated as CASSPRLATTDTQYF.

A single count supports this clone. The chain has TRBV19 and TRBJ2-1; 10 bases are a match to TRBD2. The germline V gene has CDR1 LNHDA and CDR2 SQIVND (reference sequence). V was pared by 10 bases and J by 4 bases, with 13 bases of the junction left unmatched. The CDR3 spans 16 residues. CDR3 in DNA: TGTGCCACCACTTTTCGGCTAGCGGGGGCTTACAATGAGCAGTTCTTC. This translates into CATTFRLAGAYNEQFF. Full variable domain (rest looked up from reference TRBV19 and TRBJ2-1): DGGITQSPKYLFRKEGQNVTLSCEQNLNHDAMYWYRQDPGQGLRLIYYSQIVNDFQKGDIAEGYSVSREKKESFPLTVTSAQKNPTAFYLCATTFRLAGAYNEQFFGPGTRLTVL.

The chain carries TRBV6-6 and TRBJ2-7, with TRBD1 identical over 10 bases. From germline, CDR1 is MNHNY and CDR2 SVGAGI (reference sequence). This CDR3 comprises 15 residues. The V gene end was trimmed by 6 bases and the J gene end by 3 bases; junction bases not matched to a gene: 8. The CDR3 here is CASRTGTGEVYEQYF. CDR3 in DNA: TGTGCCAGCAGAACCGGGACAGGGGAAGTCTACGAGCAGTACTTC.

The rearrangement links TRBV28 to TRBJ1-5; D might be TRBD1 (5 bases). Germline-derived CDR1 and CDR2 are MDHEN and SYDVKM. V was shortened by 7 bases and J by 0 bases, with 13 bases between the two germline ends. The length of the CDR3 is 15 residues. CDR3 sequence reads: CASTPGTFSNQPQHF. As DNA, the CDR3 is TGTGCCAGCACTCCAGGGACGTTTAGCAATCAGCCCCAGCATTTT.

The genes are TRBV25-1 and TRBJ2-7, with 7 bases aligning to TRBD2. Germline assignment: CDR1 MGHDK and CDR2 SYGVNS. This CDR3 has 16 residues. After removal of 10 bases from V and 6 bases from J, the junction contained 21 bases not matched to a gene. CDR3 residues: CATGLGGAEGLSEQYF. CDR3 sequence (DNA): TGTGCCACAGGATTGGGAGGGGCAGAGGGGTTGAGCGAGCAGTACTTC.

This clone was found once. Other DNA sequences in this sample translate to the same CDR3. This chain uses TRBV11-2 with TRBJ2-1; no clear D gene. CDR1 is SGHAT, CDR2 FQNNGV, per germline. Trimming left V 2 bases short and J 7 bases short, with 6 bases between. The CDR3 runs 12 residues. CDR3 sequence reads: CASSLLGNEQFF. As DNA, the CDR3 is TGTGCCAGCAGCTTACTGGGGAATGAGCAGTTCTTC.

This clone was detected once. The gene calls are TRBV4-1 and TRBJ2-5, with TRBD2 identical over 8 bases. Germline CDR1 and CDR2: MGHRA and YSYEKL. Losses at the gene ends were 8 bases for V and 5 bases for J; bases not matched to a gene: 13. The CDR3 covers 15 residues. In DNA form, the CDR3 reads TGCGCCAGCCGCCGACCGGGGGGGGTGGACGAGACCCAGTACTTC. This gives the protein CASRRPGGVDETQYF.